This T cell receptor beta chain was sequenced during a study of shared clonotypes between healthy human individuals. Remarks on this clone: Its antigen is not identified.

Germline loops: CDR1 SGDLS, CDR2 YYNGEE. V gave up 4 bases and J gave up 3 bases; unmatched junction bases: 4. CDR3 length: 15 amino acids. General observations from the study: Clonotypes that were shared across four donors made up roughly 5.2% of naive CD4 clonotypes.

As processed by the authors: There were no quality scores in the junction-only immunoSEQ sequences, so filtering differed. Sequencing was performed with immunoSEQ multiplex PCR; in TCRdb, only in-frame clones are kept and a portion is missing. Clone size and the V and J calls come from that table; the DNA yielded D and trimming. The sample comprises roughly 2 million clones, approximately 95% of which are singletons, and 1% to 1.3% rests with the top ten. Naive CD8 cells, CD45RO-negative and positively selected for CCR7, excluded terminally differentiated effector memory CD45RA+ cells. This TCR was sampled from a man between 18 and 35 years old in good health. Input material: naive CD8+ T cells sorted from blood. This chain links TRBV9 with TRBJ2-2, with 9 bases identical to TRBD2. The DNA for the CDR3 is TGTGCCAGCAGCTCGACTAGCGGAGACACCGGGGAGCTGTTTTTT. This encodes CASSSTSGDTGELFF.